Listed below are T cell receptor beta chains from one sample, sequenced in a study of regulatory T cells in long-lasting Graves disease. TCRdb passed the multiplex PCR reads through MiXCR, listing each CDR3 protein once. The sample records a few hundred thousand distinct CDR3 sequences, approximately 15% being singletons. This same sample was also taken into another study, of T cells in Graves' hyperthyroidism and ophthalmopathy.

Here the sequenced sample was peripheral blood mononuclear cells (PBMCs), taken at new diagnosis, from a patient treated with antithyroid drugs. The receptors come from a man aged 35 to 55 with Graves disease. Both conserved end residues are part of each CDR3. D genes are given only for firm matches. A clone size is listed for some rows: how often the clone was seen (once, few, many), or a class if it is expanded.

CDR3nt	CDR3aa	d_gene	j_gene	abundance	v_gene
TGCAGTGCCTTAGCCTTTGTCACCGCAGGAAGCGAGCAGTACTTC	CSALAFVTAGSEQYF	NA	TRBJ2-7	many	TRBV20-1
TGTGCCAGCAGCTTAACAGGGTCTAATGAAAAACTGTTTTTT	CASSLTGSNEKLFF	NA	TRBJ1-4	NA	TRBV7-9
TGTGCCAGCACCCGTCGGGGACAGCCGAACACCGGGGAGCTGTTTTTT	CASTRRGQPNTGELFF	TRBD1	TRBJ2-2	many	TRBV28
TGTGCCAGCAGCTCCCCCCGACAGAACTCTGGAAACACCATATATTTT	CASSSPRQNSGNTIYF	NA	TRBJ1-3	many	TRBV5-6
TGTGCCAGCAGCCCGCGGGGGGAAAAAAACATTCAGTACTTC	CASSPRGEKNIQYF	TRBD2	TRBJ2-4	NA	TRBV13
TGCAGCGTTGATAGCAGGGCTGCAGATACGCAGTATTTT	CSVDSRAADTQYF	NA	TRBJ2-3	few	TRBV29-1
TGTGCCAGCAGTTACCAGGGGGTGAACTACGAGCAGTACTTC	CASSYQGVNYEQYF	TRBD1	TRBJ2-7	NA	TRBV5-6
TGTGCCATCAGTGAGAATGGGAAAAATGGAAACACCATATATTTT	CAISENGKNGNTIYF	NA	TRBJ1-3	few	TRBV10-3
TGTGCCACCAGTGATTCCAGACAGGGTTTCAATCAGCCCCAGCATTTT	CATSDSRQGFNQPQHF	TRBD1	TRBJ1-5	NA	TRBV24-1
TGTGCCAGCAGCGTAGAAATGCAGGGCTCTCAGTACTTC	CASSVEMQGSQYF	NA	TRBJ2-5	many	TRBV9
TGTGCCTGGGGGACGAAGGACAGGGGTCTGTATCAGCCCCAGCATTTT	CAWGTKDRGLYQPQHF	TRBD1	TRBJ1-5	many	TRBV30
TGTGCCATCAGTGATGGGACAGGGGGATACACCTCCTACGAGCAGTACTTC	CAISDGTGGYTSYEQYF	TRBD1	TRBJ2-7	many	TRBV10-3
TGTGCCAGCAGCCGACAGGCAGGCACCGGGGAGCTGTTTTTT	CASSRQAGTGELFF	NA	TRBJ2-2	NA	TRBV7-6
TGCAGTGCTAGAGATGTCAGGTATAGCAATCAGCCCCAGCATTTT	CSARDVRYSNQPQHF	NA	TRBJ1-5	many	TRBV20-1
TGCAGTGCCTTCGGGACAGGGCTCCACTATGGCTACACCTTC	CSAFGTGLHYGYTF	TRBD1	TRBJ1-2	many	TRBV20-1
TGTGCCAGCAGTGAACAGGCAGATACGCAGTATTTT	CASSEQADTQYF	NA	TRBJ2-3	many	TRBV2
TGTGCCAGCAGTTTAAGGGGATCCGCGGGGGGGCAGTTCTTC	CASSLRGSAGGQFF	TRBD2	TRBJ2-1	many	TRBV7-6
TGTGCCAGCAGTTGGACCAGAAGCGGTGATGAGCAGTTCTTC	CASSWTRSGDEQFF	NA	TRBJ2-1	NA	TRBV28
TGCGCCAGCAGCTTGCCCGGGGGGATCACAGATACGCAGTATTTT	CASSLPGGITDTQYF	TRBD2	TRBJ2-3	many	TRBV5-1
TGCAGCGTAGGGACAGGCTATGGCTACACCTTC	CSVGTGYGYTF	TRBD1	TRBJ1-2	many	TRBV29-1
TGTGCCAGCAGCGTAGGTTTCGGGGATCGCAAGTATTTT	CASSVGFGDRKYF	NA	TRBJ2-3	many	TRBV9
TGTGCCAGCAGCTTAGTGGGACAGAACTATGGCTACACCTTC	CASSLVGQNYGYTF	TRBD1	TRBJ1-2	many	TRBV7-9
TGCGCCAGCAGCTCCAGGGGGTCCGGGGAGCTGTTTTTT	CASSSRGSGELFF	TRBD1	TRBJ2-2	many	TRBV5-1
TGCGCCAGCAGCTTGTTACAGCTCCAAGAGACCCAGTACTTC	CASSLLQLQETQYF	NA	TRBJ2-5	few	TRBV5-1
TGCAGTGCTAGAGATCCAAGCGAGGGTTTAGGGAGCAATCAGCCCCAGCATTTT	CSARDPSEGLGSNQPQHF	NA	TRBJ1-5	many	TRBV20-1
TGCGCCAGCAGCTTGGGGGGGACAACGAGAACTGAAGCTTTCTTT	CASSLGGTTRTEAFF	NA	TRBJ1-1	many	TRBV5-1
TGTGCCAGCAGTGACCAGCGTCCGTACTATGGCTACACCTTC	CASSDQRPYYGYTF	NA	TRBJ1-2	many	TRBV2
TGTGCCAGCAGTTTGGTGGACAGGGGAGACACTGAAGCTTTCTTT	CASSLVDRGDTEAFF	TRBD1	TRBJ1-1	many	TRBV28
TGCGCCAGCAGCCGAGAGCTGACAGGCTCACCCCTCCACTTT	CASSRELTGSPLHF	NA	TRBJ1-6	many	TRBV4-1
TGTGCCAGCAGTCCCACGTTAGGGGCCGTTAATGAAAAACTGTTTTTT	CASSPTLGAVNEKLFF	NA	TRBJ1-4	many	TRBV12-3/TRBV12-4
TGTGCCAGTGGAGAACAGACAGCTAACTATGGCTACACCTTC	CASGEQTANYGYTF	NA	TRBJ1-2	many	TRBV19
TGCGCCAGCAGCCGAGACAGGATAGATACTGAAGCTCTCTTT	CASSRDRIDTEALF	NA	TRBJ1-1	few	TRBV5-1
TGCAGTGCTAGAGATAATCGGATGGGGGACACTGAAGCTTTCTTT	CSARDNRMGDTEAFF	NA	TRBJ1-1	NA	TRBV20-1
TGTGCCAGCTCCCGAAGCGGTCACACAGATACGCAGTATTTT	CASSRSGHTDTQYF	NA	TRBJ2-3	many	TRBV18
TGTGCCAGCAGCCAAGCAGGGGGGCCGGGTCAGCCCCAGCATTTT	CASSQAGGPGQPQHF	TRBD1	TRBJ1-5	many	TRBV4-2
TGTGCCAGCAGCCTGGGGACAGGGCGGTATGGCTACACCTTC	CASSLGTGRYGYTF	TRBD1	TRBJ1-2	NA	TRBV7-2
TGCGCCAGCAGTGAGGCAGGGGCAACTTCACCCCTCCACTTT	CASSEAGATSPLHF	NA	TRBJ1-6	many	TRBV10-2
TGCGCCAGCAGCCCGGGACAGGGTGGGGATCAGCCCCAGCATTTT	CASSPGQGGDQPQHF	TRBD1	TRBJ1-5	many	TRBV5-1
TGTGCCAGCCTGCGGGACGCTGGAAACACCATATATTTT	CASLRDAGNTIYF	NA	TRBJ1-3	many	TRBV6-1
TGCAGTGCTAGAGAACAGGGGTTTCGTAATTCACCCCTCCACTTT	CSAREQGFRNSPLHF	TRBD1	TRBJ1-6	many	TRBV20-1
TGTGCCAGCAGCTTAAACAGGGGGGATTCCGAGCAGTACTTC	CASSLNRGDSEQYF	TRBD1	TRBJ2-7	NA	TRBV7-9